This T cell receptor (beta chain) was recovered during a study of T cell changes during pregnancy in multiple sclerosis. Measured with immunoSEQ multiplex PCR; TCRdb has only the in-frame clones, and not every one. The sample holds about 64,000 clones, 92% seen once. This CDR3 spans 17 amino acids. V lost 6 bases to trimming and J lost 3 bases; unmatched junction nucleotides: 8. Germline V CDR1 and CDR2: SNHLY, FYNNEI. This sequence was found in a female donor with multiple sclerosis, enrolled in a pregnancy study. Here the sequenced sample was peripheral blood, taken in the second trimester of pregnancy. The chain has TRBV2 and TRBJ2-3; TRBD2 matches 14 bases. In DNA, the CDR3 is TGTGCCAGCAGGACACTTGGGACTAGCGGGAGAACAGATACGCAGTATTTT. It yields the protein CASRTLGTSGRTDTQYF. The full variable domain, in which reference TRBV2 and TRBJ2-3 provide the parts outside the CDR3, is EPEVTQTPSHQVTQMGQEVILRCVPISNHLYFYWYRQILGQKVEFLVSFYNNEISEKSEIFDDQFSVERPDGSNFTLKIRSTKLEDSAMYFCASRTLGTSGRTDTQYFGPGTRLTVL.